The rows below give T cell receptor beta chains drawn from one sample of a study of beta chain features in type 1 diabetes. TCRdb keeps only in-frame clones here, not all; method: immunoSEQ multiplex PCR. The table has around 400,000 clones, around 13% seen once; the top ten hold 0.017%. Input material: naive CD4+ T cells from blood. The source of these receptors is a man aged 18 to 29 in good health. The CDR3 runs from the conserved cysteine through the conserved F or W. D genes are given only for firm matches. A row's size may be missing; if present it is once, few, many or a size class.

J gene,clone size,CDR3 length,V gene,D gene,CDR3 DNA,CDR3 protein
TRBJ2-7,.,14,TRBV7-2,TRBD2,TGTGCCAGCAGCTTAGCTAGCGGGAATTACGAGCAGTACTTC,CASSLASGNYEQYF
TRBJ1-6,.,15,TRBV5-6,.,TGTGCCAGCAGCTTGGGAAGCCTATATAATTCACCCCTCCACTTT,CASSLGSLYNSPLHF
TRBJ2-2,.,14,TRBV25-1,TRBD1,TGTGCCAGCCGCGGGACAGGGGACACCGGGGAGCTGTTTTTT,CASRGTGDTGELFF
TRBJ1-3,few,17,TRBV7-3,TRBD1,TGTGCCAGCAGCATGACAGGGAACGGTCTCTCTGGAAACACCATATATTTT,CASSMTGNGLSGNTIYF
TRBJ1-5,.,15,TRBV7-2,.,TGTGCCAGCAGCCTCCTGGCTGGACAAGGTCAGCCCCAGCATTTT,CASSLLAGQGQPQHF
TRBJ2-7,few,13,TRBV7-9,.,TGTGCCAGCAGCTTAGAGGGGCCACCCGAGCAGTACTTC,CASSLEGPPEQYF
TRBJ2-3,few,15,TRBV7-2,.,TGTGCCAGCAACCCTGGGGCGGGGAGTGCAGATACGCAGTATTTT,CASNPGAGSADTQYF
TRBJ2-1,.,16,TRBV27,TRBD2,TGTGCCAGCAGTTCCCCCAGCGGGAGCCCTTACAATGAGCAGTTCTTC,CASSSPSGSPYNEQFF
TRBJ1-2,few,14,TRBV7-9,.,TGTGCCAGCAGCTTATTCCGGGACTCCCATGGCTACACCTTC,CASSLFRDSHGYTF
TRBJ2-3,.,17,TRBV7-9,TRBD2,TGTGCCAGCAGCCCGACGCCTAGCGGGAGGGCCCCAGATACGCAGTATTTT,CASSPTPSGRAPDTQYF
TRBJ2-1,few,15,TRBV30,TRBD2,TGTGCCTGGAGTGGGACTAGCGGGGGGCCGAATGAGCAGTTCTTC,CAWSGTSGGPNEQFF
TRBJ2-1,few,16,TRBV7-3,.,TGTGCCAGCAGCTCGGTAGGGGCGGGGGCTTACAATGAGCAGTTCTTC,CASSSVGAGAYNEQFF
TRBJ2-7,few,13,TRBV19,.,TGTGCCAGTAGCCTGAGGGCCGACTACGAGCAGTACTTC,CASSLRADYEQYF
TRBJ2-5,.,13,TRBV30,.,TGTGCCTGGAGTGTTGGACATCAAGAGACCCAGTACTTC,CAWSVGHQETQYF
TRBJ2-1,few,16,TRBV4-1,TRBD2,TGCGCCAGCAGCCATACTACTAGCGGGTTTTTCGATGAGCAGTTCTTC,CASSHTTSGFFDEQFF
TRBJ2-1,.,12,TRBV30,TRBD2,TGTGCCTGGAGTGTAATAGCGGGGGGGGAGTTCTTC,CAWSVIAGGEFF
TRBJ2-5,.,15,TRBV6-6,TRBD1,TGTGCCAGCAGCCGGGACAGGGTACTCCGGGAGACCCAGTACTTC,CASSRDRVLRETQYF
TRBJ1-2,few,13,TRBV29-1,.,TGCAGCACAGTACAGCACCCTAACTATGGCTACACCTTC,CSTVQHPNYGYTF
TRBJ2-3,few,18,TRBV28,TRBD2,TGTGCCAGCAGTTTGCCGGGACTAGCGGGAGGGCCGACAGATACGCAGTATTTT,CASSLPGLAGGPTDTQYF
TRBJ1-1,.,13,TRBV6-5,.,TGTGCCAGCACCACAACCGCGAACACTGAAGCTTTCTTT,CASTTTANTEAFF
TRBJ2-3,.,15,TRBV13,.,TGTGCCAGCAGGACCTCGGTTGCGGGAACCGATACGCAGTATTTT,CASRTSVAGTDTQYF
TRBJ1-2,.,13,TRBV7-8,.,TGTGCCAGCAGCTTATCCCAGAACTATGGCTACACCTTC,CASSLSQNYGYTF
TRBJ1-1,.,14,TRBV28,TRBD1,TGTGCCAGCAGTTTCAGGGGGTGGACGACTGAAGCTTTCTTT,CASSFRGWTTEAFF
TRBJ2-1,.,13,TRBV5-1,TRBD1,TGCGCCAGCAGCGTTGACAGGGAAAATGAGCAGTTCTTC,CASSVDRENEQFF
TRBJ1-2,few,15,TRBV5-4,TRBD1,TGTGCCAGCAGCTCAAGGGGACAGGGGGCTTATGGCTACACCTTC,CASSSRGQGAYGYTF
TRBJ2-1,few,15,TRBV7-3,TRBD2,TGTGCCAGCAGCGGCGGCAGCGGGAGGGGCAATGAGCAGTTCTTC,CASSGGSGRGNEQFF
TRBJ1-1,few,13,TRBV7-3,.,TGTGCCAGCAGCTTAGGCCAGAACACTGAAGCTTTCTTT,CASSLGQNTEAFF
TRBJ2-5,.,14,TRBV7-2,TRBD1,TGTGCCAGCAGCTTAGGTCCCAGGGGGGAGACCCAGTACTTC,CASSLGPRGETQYF
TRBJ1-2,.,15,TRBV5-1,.,TGCGCCAGCACCCCCGGAGGGAGTGACAACTATGGCTACACCTTC,CASTPGGSDNYGYTF
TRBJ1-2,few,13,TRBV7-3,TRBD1,TGTGCCAGCAGCTTATCAGGGGGCGATGGCTACACCTTC,CASSLSGGDGYTF
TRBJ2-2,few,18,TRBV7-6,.,TGTGCCAGCAGCTTATCCCAGGGGCTAACCTCGGGCACCGGGGAGCTGTTTTTT,CASSLSQGLTSGTGELFF
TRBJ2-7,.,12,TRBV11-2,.,TGTGCCAGCAGCTTTACGGGAGCGGAGCAGTACTTC,CASSFTGAEQYF
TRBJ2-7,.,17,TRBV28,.,TGTGCCAGCAGCCCCCCTGCCGGGACACCGATCTCCTACGAGCAGTACTTC,CASSPPAGTPISYEQYF
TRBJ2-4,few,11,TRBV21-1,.,TGTGCCAGCAGTAGAGAGGGCATTCAGTACTTC,CASSREGIQYF
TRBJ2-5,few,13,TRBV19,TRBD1,TGTGCCAGTAGCGGAACAGGGGAGGAGACCCAGTACTTC,CASSGTGEETQYF
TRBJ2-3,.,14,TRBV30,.,TGTGCCTGGCTCACGGGAACCAACACAGATACGCAGTATTTT,CAWLTGTNTDTQYF
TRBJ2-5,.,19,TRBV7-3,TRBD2,TGTGCCAGCAGCTCACCGGGACTAGCGGGAGTAATTCGGTCGGAGACCCAGTACTTC,CASSSPGLAGVIRSETQYF
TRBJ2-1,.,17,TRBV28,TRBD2,TGTGCCAGCACGGGACTAGCGGGAGTGAGCTCCTACAATGAGCAGTTCTTC,CASTGLAGVSSYNEQFF
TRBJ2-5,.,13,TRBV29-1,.,TGCAGCGTTGATGGGTCAGGGGAAGAGACCCAGTACTTC,CSVDGSGEETQYF
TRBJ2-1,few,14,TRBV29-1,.,TGCAGCGTTGTTCTGGGTCGGTCGGGCAATGAGCAGTTCTTC,CSVVLGRSGNEQFF
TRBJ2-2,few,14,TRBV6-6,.,TGTGCCACATTGGACAGAAGATCCACCGGGGAGCTGTTTTTT,CATLDRRSTGELFF
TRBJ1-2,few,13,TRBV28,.,TGTGCCAGCACCCCCGGACAGAGTGTCGGCTACACCTTC,CASTPGQSVGYTF
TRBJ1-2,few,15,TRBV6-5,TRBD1,TGTGCCAGCAGTTACGCTACAGGGGGGGACTATGGCTACACCTTC,CASSYATGGDYGYTF
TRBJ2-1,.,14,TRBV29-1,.,TGCAGCTCGAGACCGACGGGGTCCTACAATGAGCAGTTCTTC,CSSRPTGSYNEQFF
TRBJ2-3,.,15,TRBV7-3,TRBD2,TGTGCCAGCAGCTTGGGGACTAGCGGGAGATTTCCGCAGTATTTT,CASSLGTSGRFPQYF
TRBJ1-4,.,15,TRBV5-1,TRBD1,TGCGCCAGCAGCGATACAGGGGGCGAGGTTGAAAAACTGTTTTTT,CASSDTGGEVEKLFF
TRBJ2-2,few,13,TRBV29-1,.,TGCAGCGCCGACAGGCAAAACACCGGGGAGCTGTTTTTT,CSADRQNTGELFF
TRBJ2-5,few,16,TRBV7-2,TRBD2,TGTGCCAGCAGCTTAGTCAGCGGGGGGGGTTTGGAGACCCAGTACTTC,CASSLVSGGGLETQYF
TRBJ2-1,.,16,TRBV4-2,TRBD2,TGTGCCAGCAGCCAAGATTTGGCTAGCGGCCACAATGAGCAGTTCTTC,CASSQDLASGHNEQFF
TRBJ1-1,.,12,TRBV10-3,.,TGTGCCATAAAACGGGTGGACACTGAAGCTTTCTTT,CAIKRVDTEAFF
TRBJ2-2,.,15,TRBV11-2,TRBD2,TGTGCCAGCAGCGCCATTAGCGGGAGGGCCGGGGAGCTGTTTTTT,CASSAISGRAGELFF
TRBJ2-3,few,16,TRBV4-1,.,TGCGCCAGCAGCCAAGACCGAGTAATCTCCACAGATACGCAGTATTTT,CASSQDRVISTDTQYF
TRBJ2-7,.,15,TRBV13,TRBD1,TGTGCCAGCAGCTTAGACAGGGGCTTCACCTACGAGCAGTACTTC,CASSLDRGFTYEQYF